This T cell receptor beta chain was observed in a study of naive and memory T cell subsets. RNA was extracted from 2 to 2.5 ml of whole blood of healthy adults. The library had UMIs added by 3' ligation of an oligonucleotide to TCR cDNA. Blood and skin TCR RNA was reverse transcribed with alpha and beta constant primers. Amplification of ligated cDNA took four PCR rounds with SP2 and nested alpha and beta constant primers. TCRdb redid the calling of the 5' RACE reads with MiXCR, one entry per CDR3 protein. Found here are about 26,000 distinct CDR3 sequences, around 21% of them singletons; the top ten hold about 1.7%. This CDR3 contains 15 residues. J was trimmed by 0 bases and V by 5 bases; bases with no gene match: 8. Germline-derived CDR1 and CDR2 are DFQATT and SNEGSKA (reference sequence).

This chain connects TRBV20-1 to TRBJ2-3, with 7 bases aligning to TRBD1. This TCR was recovered from a female donor in good health. In DNA form, the CDR3 reads TGCAGTGCTCTTACAGGGGAAGAAAGCACAGATACGCAGTATTTT. Amino acid sequence: CSALTGEESTDTQYF.